The rows below give T cell receptor beta chains drawn from one sample of a study of blood T cell repertoires in COVID-19. Generated by immunoSEQ multiplex PCR, the TCRdb table keeps only in-frame clones and is missing some. The sample lists hundreds of thousands of clones; around 84% were seen once. Source material: PBMCs or T cells enriched from blood (not recorded which). The receptors stem from a man aged 35-49 years who had recovered from COVID-19. Each CDR3 is given with its conserved first and last residue. D genes are given only for firm matches.

v_gene	j_gene	d_gene	CDR3aa	CDR3nt
TRBV24-1	TRBJ1-5	NA	CATSDSGTPGQPQHF	TGTGCCACCAGTGATAGCGGGACCCCCGGGCAGCCCCAGCATTTT
TRBV7-2	TRBJ2-7	NA	CASSFDGTASYEQYF	TGTGCCAGCAGCTTCGACGGGACTGCCTCCTACGAGCAGTACTTC
TRBV19	TRBJ2-3	NA	CASSSSGGTDTQYF	TGTGCCAGTAGTTCCAGCGGTGGCACAGATACGCAGTATTTT
TRBV5-1	TRBJ2-5	TRBD2	CASSLVAGVLGETQYF	TGCGCCAGCAGCTTGGTAGCGGGAGTTTTAGGAGAGACCCAGTACTTC
TRBV28	TRBJ1-5	TRBD1	CASSGGQAIYQPQHF	TGTGCCAGCAGTGGGGGACAGGCAATATATCAGCCCCAGCATTTT
TRBV5-1	TRBJ2-3	TRBD1	CASSPYSPGQGRDTQYF	TGCGCCAGCAGCCCATATTCCCCGGGACAGGGTCGAGATACGCAGTATTTT
TRBV5-4	TRBJ2-3	NA	CASSRRQVGTDTQYF	TGTGCCAGCAGCCGTCGACAGGTTGGCACAGATACGCAGTATTTT
TRBV19	TRBJ1-6	TRBD1	CASSSRTGRNSPLHF	TGTGCCAGTAGTAGCCGGACAGGGAGAAATTCACCCCTCCACTTT
TRBV4-2	TRBJ1-5	NA	CASSQGGGYGQPQHF	TGTGCCAGCAGCCAAGGGGGGGGGTATGGTCAGCCCCAGCATTTT
TRBV28	TRBJ2-4	NA	CASSRTIGNIQYF	TGTGCCAGCAGCCGGACAATCGGGAACATTCAGTACTTC
TRBV7-8	TRBJ2-3	NA	CASSPQDTQYF	TGTGCCAGCAGCCCCCAGGATACGCAGTATTTT
TRBV10-2	TRBJ2-5	TRBD2	CASRLAGQETQYF	TGCGCCAGCAGACTAGCGGGGCAAGAGACCCAGTACTTC